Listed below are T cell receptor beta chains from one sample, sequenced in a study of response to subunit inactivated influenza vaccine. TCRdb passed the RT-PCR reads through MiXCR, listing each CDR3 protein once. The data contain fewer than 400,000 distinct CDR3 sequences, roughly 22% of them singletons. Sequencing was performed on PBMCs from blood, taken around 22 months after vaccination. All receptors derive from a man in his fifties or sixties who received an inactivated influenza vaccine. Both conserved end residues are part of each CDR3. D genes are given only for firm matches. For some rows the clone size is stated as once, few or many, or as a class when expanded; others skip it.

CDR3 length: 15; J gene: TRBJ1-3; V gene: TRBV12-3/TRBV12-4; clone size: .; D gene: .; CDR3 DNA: TGTGCCAGCAGTTTAGGACAGAACCTTGGAAACACCATATATTTT; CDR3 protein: CASSLGQNLGNTIYF
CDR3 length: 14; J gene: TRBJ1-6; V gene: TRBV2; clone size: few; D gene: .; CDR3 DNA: TGTGCCAGCACAACTACAGGGATGGGGTCACCCCTCCACTTT; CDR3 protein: CASTTTGMGSPLHF
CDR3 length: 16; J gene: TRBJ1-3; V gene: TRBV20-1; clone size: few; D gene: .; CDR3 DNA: TGCAGTGCTAGATCGGGAGGGGAAACGTCTGGAAACACCATATATTTT; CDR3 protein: CSARSGGETSGNTIYF
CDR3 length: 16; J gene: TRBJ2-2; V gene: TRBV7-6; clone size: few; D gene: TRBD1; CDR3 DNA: TGTGCCAGCAGCTTAAGGGACAGGGGGCGAAGCGGGGAGCTGTTTTTT; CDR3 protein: CASSLRDRGRSGELFF
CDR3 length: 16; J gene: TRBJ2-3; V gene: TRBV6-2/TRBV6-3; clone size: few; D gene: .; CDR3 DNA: TGTGCCAGCAGTTGGGGTCGGACGAGGGGCACAGATACGCAGTATTTT; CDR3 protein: CASSWGRTRGTDTQYF
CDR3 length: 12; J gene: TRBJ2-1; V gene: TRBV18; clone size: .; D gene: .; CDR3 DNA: TGTGCCAGCTGGGGTGAGGAGGATGAGCAGTTCTTC; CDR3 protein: CASWGEEDEQFF
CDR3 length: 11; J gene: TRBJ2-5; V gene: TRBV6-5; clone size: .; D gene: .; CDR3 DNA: TGTGCCAGCAGTTATCAGGGTTACCAGTACTTC; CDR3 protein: CASSYQGYQYF
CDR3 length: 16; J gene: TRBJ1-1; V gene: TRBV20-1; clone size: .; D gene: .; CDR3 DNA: TGCAGTGCAACTAAAGGTGGGGCAGGGCTGAACACTGAAGCTTTCTTT; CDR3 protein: CSATKGGAGLNTEAFF
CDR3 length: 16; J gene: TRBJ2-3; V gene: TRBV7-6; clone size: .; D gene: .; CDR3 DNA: TGTGCCAGCAGCCCCAGACCCAGGACTAACACAGATACGCAGTATTTT; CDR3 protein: CASSPRPRTNTDTQYF
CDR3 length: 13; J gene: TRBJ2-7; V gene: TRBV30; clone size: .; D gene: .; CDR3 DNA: TGTGCCTGGACCCCCAGGGTCTCCTACGAGCAGTACTTC; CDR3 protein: CAWTPRVSYEQYF
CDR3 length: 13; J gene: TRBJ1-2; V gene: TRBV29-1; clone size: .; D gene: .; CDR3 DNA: TGCAGCGTTGAATCGGCGGACGGGGGTGGCTACACCTTC; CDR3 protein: CSVESADGGGYTF
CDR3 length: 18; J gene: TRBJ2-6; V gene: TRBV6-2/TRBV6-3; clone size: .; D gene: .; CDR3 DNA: TGTGCCAGCAGTTACCAAGGCGGGGGCTTTACTGGGGCCAACGTCCTGACTTTC; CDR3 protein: CASSYQGGGFTGANVLTF
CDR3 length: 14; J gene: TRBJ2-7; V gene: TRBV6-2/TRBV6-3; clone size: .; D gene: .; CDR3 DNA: TGTGCCAGCAGTTACTCACCGAAGCCCTACGAGCAGTACTTC; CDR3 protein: CASSYSPKPYEQYF
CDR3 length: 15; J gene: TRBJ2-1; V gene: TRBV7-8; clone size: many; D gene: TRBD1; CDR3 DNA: TGTGCCAGCAGCTTTCGACAGGGGACGATATATGAGCAGTTCTTC; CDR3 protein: CASSFRQGTIYEQFF
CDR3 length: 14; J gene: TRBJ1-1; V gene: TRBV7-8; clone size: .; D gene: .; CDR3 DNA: TGTGCCAGCAGCTTATGGGAGAGGAACACTGAAGCTTTCTTT; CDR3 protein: CASSLWERNTEAFF
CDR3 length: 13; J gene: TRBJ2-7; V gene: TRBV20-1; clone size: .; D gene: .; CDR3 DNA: TGCAGTGCTTCACCCGGCTCGACCTACGAGCAGTACTTC; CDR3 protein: CSASPGSTYEQYF
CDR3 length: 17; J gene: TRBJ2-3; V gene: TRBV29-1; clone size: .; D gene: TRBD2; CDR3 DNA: TGCAGCGTCCCGATAGCATGGACTAGCGGGAGAACAGATACGCAGTATTTT; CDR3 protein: CSVPIAWTSGRTDTQYF
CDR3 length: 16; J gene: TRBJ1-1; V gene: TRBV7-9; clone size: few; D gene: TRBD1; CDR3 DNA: TGTGCCAGCAGCCCACATGCCGGGACAGGGGCCACTGAAGCTTTCTTT; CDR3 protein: CASSPHAGTGATEAFF
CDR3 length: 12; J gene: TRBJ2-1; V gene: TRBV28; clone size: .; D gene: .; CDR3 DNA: TGTGCCAGCTCCTCAGGCCCAGTATCGAAGTTCTTC; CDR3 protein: CASSSGPVSKFF
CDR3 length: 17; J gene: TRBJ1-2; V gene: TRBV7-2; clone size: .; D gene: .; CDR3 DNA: TGTGCCAGCAGCCAGGGACCGTTAAACTCAGCTAACTATGGCTACACCTTC; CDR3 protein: CASSQGPLNSANYGYTF
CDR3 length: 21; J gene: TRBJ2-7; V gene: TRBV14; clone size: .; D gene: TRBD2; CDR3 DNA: TGTGCCAGCAGCCAAGGCGCCCCAGGACTAGCGGGAGGACCCATACGTTACGAGCAGTACTTC; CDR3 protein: CASSQGAPGLAGGPIRYEQYF
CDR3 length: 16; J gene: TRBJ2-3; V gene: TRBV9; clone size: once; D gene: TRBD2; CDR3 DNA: TGTGCCAGCAGCTCGTGGATAGCGGGGGACACAGATACGCAGTATTTT; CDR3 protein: CASSSWIAGDTDTQYF
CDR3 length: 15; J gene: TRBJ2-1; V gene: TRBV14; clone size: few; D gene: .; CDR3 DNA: TGTGCCAGCAGCCAAGTGGCGGGCAGAAACAATGAGCAGTTCTTC; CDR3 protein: CASSQVAGRNNEQFF
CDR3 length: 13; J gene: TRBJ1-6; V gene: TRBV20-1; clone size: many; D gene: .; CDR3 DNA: TGCAGTGCACATACAGGTTTTAATTCACCCCTCCACTTT; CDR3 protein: CSAHTGFNSPLHF
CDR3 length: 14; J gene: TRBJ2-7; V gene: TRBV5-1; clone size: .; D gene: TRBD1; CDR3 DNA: TGCGCCAGCAGCTCCGGGACAGGGGGTTACGAGCAGTACTTC; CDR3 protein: CASSSGTGGYEQYF
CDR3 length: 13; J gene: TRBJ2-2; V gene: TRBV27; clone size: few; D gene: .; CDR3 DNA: TGTGCCACCCAAAAAGGAAACACCGGGGAGCTGTTTTTT; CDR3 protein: CATQKGNTGELFF
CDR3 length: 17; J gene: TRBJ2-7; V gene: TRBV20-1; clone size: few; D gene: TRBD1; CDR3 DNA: TGCAGTGCTAGTGACCCGGGACAGGGGCAGGGGAACTACGAGCAGTACTTC; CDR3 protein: CSASDPGQGQGNYEQYF
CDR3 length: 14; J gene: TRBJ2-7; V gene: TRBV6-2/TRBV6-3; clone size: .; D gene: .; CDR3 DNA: TGTGCCAGCAGTTCCCCGCAGGGGGGTTACGAGCAGTACTTC; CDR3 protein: CASSSPQGGYEQYF
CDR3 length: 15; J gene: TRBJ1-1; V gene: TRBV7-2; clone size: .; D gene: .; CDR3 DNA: TGTGCCAGCAGCCTAACGATGGCCGGAAGGTTCCAAGCTTTCTTT; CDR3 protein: CASSLTMAGRFQAFF
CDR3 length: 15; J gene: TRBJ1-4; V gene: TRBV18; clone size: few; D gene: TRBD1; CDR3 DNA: TGTGCCAGCTCTACCCGACAGGGTTCGGGTGAAAAACTGTTTTTT; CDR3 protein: CASSTRQGSGEKLFF
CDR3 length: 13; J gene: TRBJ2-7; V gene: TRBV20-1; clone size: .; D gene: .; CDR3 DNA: TGCAGTGCTAGAGTGGCAGCCTCCTACGAGCAGTACTTC; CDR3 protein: CSARVAASYEQYF
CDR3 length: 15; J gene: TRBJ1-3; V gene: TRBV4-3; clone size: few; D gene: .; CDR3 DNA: TGCGCCAGCAGCCATCAACGGGGGGCTGGAAACACCATATATTTT; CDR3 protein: CASSHQRGAGNTIYF
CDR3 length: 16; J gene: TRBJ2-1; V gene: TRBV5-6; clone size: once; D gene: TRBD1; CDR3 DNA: TGTGCCAGCAGCCCGGAGACAGGGACCCTTTACAATGAGCAGTTCTTC; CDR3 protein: CASSPETGTLYNEQFF